Listed below are T cell receptor beta chains from one sample, sequenced in a study of blood T cell repertoires in COVID-19. The repertoire was sequenced with immunoSEQ multiplex PCR; TCRdb's copy has only in-frame clones and lacks some. In the table there are under 300,000 clones, roughly 89% of which are singletons. What was sequenced was peripheral blood. The receptors here all came from a middle-aged woman who had recovered from COVID-19. CDR3s include the opening cysteine and the closing phenylalanine or tryptophan. The order of the fields is clone size, J gene, V gene, D gene, CDR3 protein, CDR3 DNA. The D gene is left open where the match is weak. Clone size appears in some rows only: once, few, many, or a class for an expanded clone.

- TRBJ2-2 TRBV19 TRBD2 CASSSSGLAKNTGELFF TGTGCCAGTAGTTCCTCGGGACTAGCGAAGAACACCGGGGAGCTGTTTTTT
- TRBJ2-7 TRBV4-2 TRBD1 CASSSGTGTYEQYF TGTGCCAGCAGCTCCGGGACAGGGACCTACGAGCAGTACTTC
- TRBJ1-4 TRBV11-2 - CASSLNQAFNEKLFF TGTGCCAGCAGCTTAAACCAGGCCTTTAATGAAAAACTGTTTTTT
- TRBJ2-7 TRBV19 TRBD1 CASSIRGGERYEQYF TGTGCCAGTAGTATACGAGGGGGCGAACGCTACGAGCAGTACTTC
- TRBJ1-1 TRBV27 - CASSFWQGNGGNTEAFF TGTGCCAGCAGTTTTTGGCAGGGGAATGGTGGAAACACTGAAGCTTTCTTT
- TRBJ1-6 TRBV3-1/TRBV3-2 TRBD1 CASSQGPGGYNSPLHF TGTGCCAGCAGCCAAGGGCCAGGGGGCTATAATTCACCCCTCCACTTT
- TRBJ2-7 TRBV7-9 - CASSLPFDRPNSYEQYF TGTGCCAGCAGCTTACCGTTCGACAGACCGAACTCCTACGAGCAGTACTTC
- TRBJ2-7 TRBV27 TRBD2 CASRRLAGGEEQYF TGTGCCAGCAGACGGCTAGCGGGAGGGGAGGAGCAGTACTTC
- TRBJ2-2 TRBV19 TRBD1 CASRGTGGTGELFF TGTGCCAGTAGAGGGACAGGGGGTACCGGGGAGCTGTTTTTT
few TRBJ2-3 TRBV7-2 - CASSLPTTDTQYF TGTGCCAGCAGCTTACCTACCACAGATACGCAGTATTTT
once TRBJ2-2 TRBV6-5 TRBD2 CASSQLAANTGELFF TGTGCCAGCAGTCAACTAGCGGCGAACACCGGGGAGCTGTTTTTT
- TRBJ2-3 TRBV7-9 - CASSSNTDTQYF TGTGCCAGCAGTTCCAACACAGATACGCAGTATTTT
- TRBJ2-7 TRBV13 TRBD2 CASSSKPVAGYDEQYF TGTGCCAGCAGCTCAAAACCAGTAGCGGGATACGACGAGCAGTACTTC
- TRBJ2-2 TRBV12-3/TRBV12-4 - CASSSAYGELFF TGTGCCAGCAGCTCCGCGTATGGGGAGCTGTTTTTT
- TRBJ1-1 TRBV5-1 TRBD1 CASRTGANTEAFF TGCGCCAGCAGAACAGGGGCGAACACTGAAGCTTTCTTT
- TRBJ2-3 TRBV3-1/TRBV3-2 - CASSQGLGPQYF TGTGCCAGCAGCCAAGGCCTAGGTCCGCAGTATTTT
- TRBJ2-7 TRBV5-1 - CASSHDWGSSYEQYF TGCGCCAGCAGCCATGACTGGGGCAGCTCCTACGAGCAGTACTTC
- TRBJ1-1 TRBV7-6 TRBD1 CASSLDTTGGGTEAFF TGTGCCAGCAGCTTAGATACAACAGGGGGCGGCACTGAAGCTTTCTTT
- TRBJ1-5 TRBV10-2 - CASRGSGAGGNQPQHF TGCGCCAGCAGGGGATCAGGGGCTGGGGGCAATCAGCCCCAGCATTTT
- TRBJ2-7 TRBV5-6 TRBD2 CASSLGGSLYEQYF TGTGCCAGCAGCTTGGGCGGGAGCCTCTACGAGCAGTACTTC
once TRBJ2-1 TRBV6-4 TRBD2 CASSLLAGVGNEQFF TGTGCCAGCAGTTTACTAGCGGGAGTGGGAAATGAGCAGTTCTTC
once TRBJ2-7 TRBV30 TRBD2 CAWSGLAVTYEQYF TGTGCCTGGAGTGGACTAGCGGTTACCTACGAGCAGTACTTC
- TRBJ2-2 TRBV11-1 TRBD1 CASSTRQGLATGELFF TGTGCCAGCAGCACACGACAGGGTCTCGCCACCGGGGAGCTGTTTTTT
- TRBJ1-2 TRBV13 - CASSRRPSVGYTF TGTGCCAGCAGCCGGAGGCCGTCCGTTGGCTACACCTTC
- TRBJ2-3 TRBV7-9 TRBD2 CASSGAGGEDTQYF TGTGCCAGCAGTGGAGCGGGAGGCGAGGATACGCAGTATTTT
- TRBJ1-1 TRBV18 - CASSPQGDTEAFF TGTGCCAGCTCACCACAGGGGGACACTGAAGCTTTCTTT
- TRBJ2-7 TRBV27 TRBD2 CASSGDRGGPFHEQYF TGTGCCAGCTCGGGGGATAGGGGAGGGCCGTTCCACGAGCAGTACTTC
- TRBJ2-3 TRBV7-8 - CASSLSSYGADTQYF TGTGCCAGCAGCTTATCTAGCTACGGAGCAGATACGCAGTATTTT
once TRBJ1-1 TRBV9 TRBD1 CASSYRGRDTEAFF TGTGCCAGCAGTTACAGGGGGCGGGACACTGAAGCTTTCTTT
- TRBJ1-2 TRBV24-1 TRBD1 CATSDGQGANYGYTF TGTGCCACCAGTGACGGACAGGGGGCTAACTATGGCTACACCTTC
- TRBJ1-1 TRBV28 - CASSLLGGAGRSTEAFF TGTGCCAGCAGTTTATTAGGCGGGGCGGGAAGGAGCACTGAAGCTTTCTTT
- TRBJ1-1 TRBV7-9 - CASSLARGGLGTEAFF TGTGCCAGCAGCTTAGCGCGGGGGGGGCTTGGTACTGAAGCTTTCTTT
- TRBJ2-1 TRBV27 - CASSMDTNSYNEQFF TGTGCCAGCAGTATGGACACCAACTCCTACAATGAGCAGTTCTTC
- TRBJ1-5 TRBV4-1 - CASSRIPQAGSNQPQHF TGCGCCAGCAGCCGGATCCCCCAGGCTGGTAGCAATCAGCCCCAGCATTTT
- TRBJ2-3 TRBV6-5 - CASKGGLNTDTQYF TGTGCCAGCAAAGGCGGGCTAAACACAGATACGCAGTATTTT